Shown below are 16 T cell receptor beta chains from a single sample sequenced in a study of blood T cell repertoires in COVID-19. Clones were sequenced by immunoSEQ multiplex PCR, and TCRdb holds only the in-frame ones, with some missing. The sample includes about 150,000 clones, 85% of them seen just once. The sample was peripheral blood. These receptors were obtained from a woman of 80 years or more with COVID-19, enrolled during active disease.

This chain links TRBV5-1 with TRBJ2-7; TRBD2 matches 13 bases. The CDR3 length is 17 residues. V was pared by 7 bases and J by 7 bases, with 17 bases of the junction left unmatched. The germline CDR1 and CDR2 sequences are SGHRS and YFSETQ. The CDR3 region has the DNA TGCGCCAGCCGGACTAGCGGGAGTATACGGGGGGTCGCAGAGCAGTACTTC. Amino acid sequence: CASRTSGSIRGVAEQYF.

The rearrangement joins TRBV5-8 to TRBJ2-7; possible D gene TRBD1, 6 bases. CDR3 length: 11 residues. Deletions cut 9 bases from V and 9 bases from J, with 16 bases between. The germline gives CDR1 SGHTS, CDR2 YDEGEE. The CDR3 coding sequence is TGTGCCACTCTACAGGGTTTGCGGCAGTACTTC. The encoded protein is CATLQGLRQYF.

The V gene is TRBV29-1, the J gene TRBJ1-2; D gene unclear. V lost 4 bases and J 2 bases, leaving 11 bases between the germline ends. This CDR3 comprises 13 residues. Germline V gene sequence: CDR1 SQVTM, CDR2 ANQGSEA. CDR3 protein: CSVVNRLNYGYTF. CDR3 coding DNA: TGCAGCGTTGTTAACAGACTAAACTATGGCTACACCTTC. Looking up the rest from reference TRBV29-1 and TRBJ1-2 gives the full variable domain: SAVISQKPSRDICQRGTSLTIQCQVDSQVTMMFWYRQQPGQSLTLIATANQGSEATYESGFVIDKFPISRPNLTFSTLTVSNMSPEDSSIYLCSVVNRLNYGYTFGSGTRLTVV.

The rearrangement links TRBV4-2 to TRBJ2-5; D unresolved. Deletions cut 2 bases from V and 5 bases from J, with 12 bases between. CDR1 is LGHNA and CDR2 is YNFKEQ in the germline V gene. The CDR3 length is 14 residues. CDR3 protein: CASSQRERRETQYF. The CDR3 DNA follows: TGTGCCAGCAGCCAACGTGAACGGCGGGAGACCCAGTACTTC.

This chain joins TRBV5-1 and TRBJ2-2; 11 bases fit TRBD1. Germline CDR1 and CDR2: SGHRS and YFSETQ. This CDR3 region has 15 residues. The trim removed 3 bases at V and 5 bases at J, leaving 3 bases unmatched. The CDR3 DNA reads as TGCGCCAGCAGCTGGACAGGGGGCTCTACCGGGGAGCTGTTTTTT. This sequence encodes CASSWTGGSTGELFF.

This chain connects TRBV28 to TRBJ2-7; TRBD2 might be the D (6 bases). The CDR3 length is 16 residues. V gave up 6 bases and J gave up 1 base, with 19 bases separating them. Germline V gives CDR1 MDHEN, CDR2 SYDVKM. The CDR3 protein is CASSSPSGFPSYEQYF. In DNA, the CDR3 is TGTGCCAGCAGCTCCCCGAGCGGGTTCCCGTCCTACGAGCAGTACTTC.

The CDR3 DNA follows: TGTGCCAGCTCACCCCCAGGGGTGAACACTGAAGCTTTCTTT. Translation: CASSPPGVNTEAFF. The V gene is TRBV18, the J gene TRBJ1-1, with D perhaps matching TRBD1 (6 bases). The V end lost 3 bases, the J end lost 0 bases, and 8 bases lay between the germline ends. The CDR3 sequence is 14 residues long. CDR1 is KGHSH and CDR2 is LQKENI in the germline V gene.

This clone was seen a handful of times. The J gene is TRBJ1-4, the V gene TRBV10-3; D not resolved. Trimming took 3 bases from V and 8 from J, leaving 10 bases between them. Germline assignment: CDR1 ENHRY and CDR2 SYGVKD. The CDR3 spans 13 residues. CDR3 protein: CAISEHGGEKLFF. The CDR3 DNA sequence: TGTGCCATCAGTGAACATGGAGGGGAAAAACTGTTTTTT.

J is TRBJ1-4 and V is TRBV2; 7 bases agree with TRBD1. The CDR3 totals 14 residues. Germline V gene sequence: CDR1 SNHLY, CDR2 FYNNEI. The junction had 11 bases not matched to a gene; V was cut back by 8 bases and J by 8 bases. CDR3 residues: CASGMDRYGEKLFF. CDR3 bases: TGTGCCAGCGGTATGGACAGGTACGGGGAAAAACTGTTTTTT.

This clone turned up a few times. The V gene is TRBV3-1 (or the pseudogene TRBV3-2), the J gene TRBJ2-7, with TRBD2 as a possible D gene (6 bases). V was shortened by 4 bases and J by 3 bases, with 10 bases between the two germline ends. There are 13 residues in the CDR3. CDR1 and CDR2 from the germline V gene are LGHDT and YNNKEL (reference sequence). DNA of the CDR3: TGTGCCAGCAGCCCCGCGGGACTCTACGAGCAGTACTTC. Amino acid sequence: CASSPAGLYEQYF.

The CDR3 coding sequence is TGTGCCAGCAGCACGTACGGGAGTGCAGACATTCAGTACTTC. Residues: CASSTYGSADIQYF. This sequence joins TRBV9 and TRBJ2-4, with a possible D match to TRBD2 (6 bases). The CDR3 consists of 14 residues. Looked up from germline, CDR1 is SGDLS and CDR2 is YYNGEE. V was clipped by 4 bases and J by 8 bases, with 16 bases between them.

The V and J genes are TRBV7-2 and TRBJ1-5, with 10 bases aligning to TRBD1. The CDR3 loop spans 21 amino acids. V lost 4 bases and J lost 0; bases outside the gene matches: 18. CDR1 is SGHTA and CDR2 is FQGNSA in the germline V gene. CDR3 loop: CASSSAGSGTGDKDSNQPQHF. The CDR3 nucleotides read TGTGCCAGCAGCTCAGCCGGATCCGGGACAGGGGATAAGGATAGCAATCAGCCCCAGCATTTT.

V and J are TRBV10-3 and TRBJ2-3, with D possibly matching TRBD2 (6 bases). The CDR3 totals 16 residues. Germline V lookup: CDR1 ENHRY, CDR2 SYGVKD. V was pared by 6 bases and J by 1 base, with 17 bases between. CDR3 coding DNA: TGTGCCATCAGCGAGGGAAGGGGAGGCGGCACAGATACGCAGTATTTT. This translates into CAISEGRGGGTDTQYF.

This clone has only one observation. The J gene is TRBJ1-1, the V gene TRBV29-1, with a tentative D call TRBD1 (6 bases). Germline V gene lookup returns CDR1 SQVTM and CDR2 ANQGSEA. The CDR3 is 11 residues long. Trimming took 8 bases from V and 4 from J, leaving 11 bases between them. The DNA for the CDR3 is TGCAGCTACAGGGTGTTCACTGAAGCTTTCTTT. The encoded protein is CSYRVFTEAFF.

The CDR3 DNA sequence: TGTGCCAGTAGTATAGAGGCAGGCAGGGGGAACAATGAGCAGTTCTTC. This encodes CASSIEAGRGNNEQFF. The chain couples TRBV19 to TRBJ2-1, with 7 bases identical to TRBD1. There are 16 residues in the CDR3. The J segment lost 5 bases and the V segment lost 0 bases, leaving 7 bases of the junction unmatched. Germline assignment: CDR1 LNHDA and CDR2 SQIVND (reference sequence).

The CDR3 region has the DNA TGTGCCAGCAGCTTGGCCCCAGGGGAAGTGAAAGCTTTCTTT. Encoded protein: CASSLAPGEVKAFF. This rearrangement joins TRBV5-5 to TRBJ1-1; D is possibly TRBD1 (6 bases). The V end was cut by 0 bases, the J end by 9 bases, with 15 bases between. This CDR3 region has 14 residues. The germline V gene has CDR1 SGHKS and CDR2 YYEKEE (reference sequence).